Presented here are 26 T cell receptor beta chains from one specimen sequenced in a study of blood T cell repertoires in COVID-19 (dated by TCRdb to the early 2020s). Library prep was done by the immunoSEQ multiplex PCR assay. This immuneACCESS table, as held by TCRdb, lists in-frame sequences with V and J called but not all clones. Of the missing ones, under half trace to an unresolved V gene in checked studies; the others have no known cause. Within this sample are 70,000 to 100,000 clones, with about 82% of them counted one time only. Roughly a sixth of the sample lies in the top ten. The specimen was peripheral blood. All receptors come from a woman of 80 years or more with acute or convalescent COVID-19.

This sequence joins TRBV3-1 (or the pseudogene TRBV3-2) and TRBJ2-7; 9 nucleotides align to TRBD1. Germline CDR1 reads LGHDT; CDR2 reads YNNKEL (reference sequence). This CDR3 is built from 17 residues. V shed 0 bases, J shed 7 bases, and the junction held 13 bases outside the gene matches. In DNA, the CDR3 is TGTGCCAGCAGCCAAGATTTTGGGGGGGGACAGGGAAGGGAGCAGTACTTC. It specifies CASSQDFGGGQGREQYF.

This clone was seen a few times. This chain uses TRBV3-1 (or the pseudogene TRBV3-2) with TRBJ1-2; no clear D. In germline, CDR1 is LGHDT, CDR2 YNNKEL (reference sequence). Trimming stripped 3 bases from V and 0 bases from J, with 5 bases between. CDR3 length equals 13 residues. The CDR3 protein is CASSQTTNYGYTF. CDR3 nucleotides: TGTGCCAGCAGCCAGACAACTAACTATGGCTACACCTTC.

The chain uses TRBV7-6 and TRBJ2-3, with 10 bases identical to TRBD2. The CDR3 is 15 amino acids. The ends lost 5 bases at V and 3 bases at J; junction bases unmatched: 5. CDR1 and CDR2 from the germline V gene are SGHVS and FNYEAQ. This CDR3 reads CASSGASGGTDTQYF. As DNA, the CDR3 is TGTGCCAGCAGCGGGGCTAGCGGGGGAACAGATACGCAGTATTTT.

The chain joins TRBV6-5 to TRBJ2-6; D uncertain. This CDR3 region has 15 residues. Germline-derived CDR1 and CDR2 are MNHEY and SVGAGI. Trimming took off 4 bases at V and 1 base at J, with 8 bases between the two ends. CDR3: CASSSPSSGANVLTF. CDR3 in DNA: TGTGCCAGCAGTTCCCCATCATCTGGGGCCAACGTCCTGACTTTC.

The chain carries TRBV18 and TRBJ2-5, with D possibly TRBD2 on 6 matching bases. Germline V gives CDR1 KGHSH, CDR2 LQKENI. This CDR3 has 13 residues. Deletions cut 2 bases from V and 11 bases from J, with 15 bases between. CDR3 region: CASSPNVIREQYF. DNA of the CDR3: TGTGCCAGCTCACCAAACGTTATCCGGGAGCAGTACTTC.

This clone was seen once. The chain is built from TRBV10-2 and TRBJ1-2; no clear D. Germline values: CDR1 WSHSY, CDR2 SAAADI. V shed 2 bases and J shed 8 bases, with 15 bases lying between them. CDR3 size: 14 residues. CDR3 sequence (DNA): TGCGCCAGCAGTGAGAGTGGTGCGAGGTGGGGCTACACCTTC. The encoded protein is CASSESGARWGYTF.

The rearrangement joins TRBV18 to TRBJ1-4; 9 bases fit TRBD1. J lost 3 bases, V lost 5 bases, and 10 bases had no gene match. The CDR3 extends over 17 amino acids. Per germline, CDR1 KGHSH and CDR2 LQKENI. The CDR3 coding sequence is TGTGCCAGCTCATCAGACCGGGACAGGGCGGCTAATGAAAAACTGTTTTTT. Translating gives CASSSDRDRAANEKLFF.

The V and J genes are TRBV10-3 and TRBJ1-1; 8 bases fit TRBD1. CDR1 and CDR2 from the germline V gene are ENHRY and SYGVKD. V lost 4 bases, J lost 4 bases, and 14 bases stayed unmatched. This CDR3 is 17 amino acids long. CDR3 coding DNA: TGTGCCATCAGTGGACAGAACCCCTTAACAGGGGGCACTGAAGCTTTCTTT. It encodes CAISGQNPLTGGTEAFF.

The chain recombines TRBV5-4 with TRBJ2-7, with TRBD1 as a possible D gene (5 bases). CDR3 size: 13 residues. V dropped 3 bases and J dropped 4 bases, with 11 bases sitting between them. Per the germline V gene, CDR1 is SGHNT and CDR2 is YYREEE (reference sequence). The CDR3 DNA sequence: TGTGCCAGCAGCTCCAGTGCAGGGTACGAGCAGTACTTC. Protein: CASSSSAGYEQYF.

The V and J genes are TRBV7-2 and TRBJ2-5; D may be TRBD1 (7 bases). The CDR3 is 14 residues long. Per the germline V gene, CDR1 is SGHTA and CDR2 is FQGNSA. V lost 4 bases to trimming and J lost 5 bases, with 14 bases between them. CDR3: CASSYQGGGETQYF. In DNA form, the CDR3 reads TGTGCCAGCAGCTATCAGGGGGGCGGGGAGACCCAGTACTTC.

The V gene is TRBV6-4, the J gene TRBJ2-1; 7 bases line up with TRBD2. Trimming cost V 0 bases and J 5 bases; bases outside gene matches: 4. The CDR3 spans 15 residues. Germline CDR1 reads MRHNA; CDR2 reads SNTAGT. CDR3 amino acids: CASSDSGSGDNEQFF. The CDR3 DNA is TGTGCCAGCAGTGACTCGGGGAGCGGGGACAATGAGCAGTTCTTC.

This chain connects TRBV2 to TRBJ2-1, with TRBD2 identical over 11 bases. Unmatched junction bases numbered 3, after V lost 2 bases and J lost 6 bases. This CDR3 has 15 amino acids. CDR1 and CDR2 (germline): SNHLY, FYNNEI. CDR3 amino acids: CASSELLAGANEQFF. DNA for the CDR3: TGTGCCAGCAGTGAACTACTAGCGGGGGCCAATGAGCAGTTCTTC.

By sample share, this clone is medium-sized. A junction end diverges from the germline sequence, so it may reflect a read error. The chain joins TRBV20-1 to TRBJ1-1; TRBD1 is a possible D gene (5 bases). This CDR3 has 9 amino acids. Germline-derived CDR1 and CDR2 are DFQATT and SNEGSKA (reference sequence). As DNA, the CDR3 is TGCAGTACAATCCGACCGGGGGTCTTT. This codes for CSTIRPGVF.

The genes are TRBV7-4 and TRBJ2-7; D is ambiguous. Between the trimmed V and J ends, which lost 5 bases and 1 base, there was a span of 12 bases. This CDR3 is built from 14 residues. Germline V lookup: CDR1 SGHVT, CDR2 SQSDAQ. The CDR3 protein is CASSPSGLSYEQYF. CDR3 nucleotide sequence: TGTGCCAGCAGCCCGTCGGGTTTGTCCTACGAGCAGTACTTC.

This clone was seen once. This sequence joins TRBV19 and TRBJ2-6, with 11 nucleotides matching TRBD1. V lost 7 bases, J lost 0 bases, and 14 bases stayed unmatched. This CDR3 is built from 20 residues. Looked up from germline, CDR1 is LNHDA and CDR2 is SQIVND (reference sequence). The CDR3 DNA follows: TGTGCCAGTAATGGACAGGGGGCCCAATTTACCCTCTCTGGGGCCAACGTCCTGACTTTC. Protein product: CASNGQGAQFTLSGANVLTF.

The chain combines TRBV7-9 with TRBJ1-2; 9 nucleotides line up with TRBD1. The CDR3 loop spans 16 amino acids. With V trimmed by 5 bases and J by 6 bases, 13 bases remained unmatched. CDR1 and CDR2 from the germline V gene are SEHNR and FQNEAQ (reference sequence). For the CDR3, the DNA is TGTGCCAGCAGCACTGGACAGGGGTCGTTGTTCGATGGCTACACCTTC. Its translation is CASSTGQGSLFDGYTF. The full variable domain, completed using reference TRBV7-9 and TRBJ1-2, is DTGVSQNPRHKITKRGQNVTFRCDPISEHNRLYWYRQTLGQGPEFLTYFQNEAQLEKSRLLSDRFSAERPKGSFSTLEIQRTEQGDSAMYLCASSTGQGSLFDGYTFGSGTRLTVV.

This chain links TRBV19 with TRBJ2-1; D perhaps matches TRBD1 (7 bases). Germline V gene sequence: CDR1 LNHDA, CDR2 SQIVND (reference sequence). The CDR3 length is 16 residues. The germline V and J ends were trimmed by 11 bases and 1 base, with 21 bases remaining between them. The CDR3, as DNA: TGTGCCCCCCTAAGTTGGGCGGGACAGTCCTACAATGAGCAGTTCTTC. The encoded protein is CAPLSWAGQSYNEQFF.

The chain recombines TRBV2 with TRBJ1-1, with D perhaps matching TRBD1 (6 bases). Trimming took off 6 bases at V and 1 base at J, with 24 bases between the two ends. The CDR3 is 18 residues long. Germline V CDR1 and CDR2: SNHLY, FYNNEI. The CDR3: CASRPQGTPTPGNTEAFF. The CDR3 DNA is TGTGCCAGCAGACCTCAGGGGACCCCTACCCCGGGGAACACTGAAGCTTTCTTT.

This rearrangement joins TRBV11-3 to TRBJ2-1; no definite D call. V lost 2 bases and J 9 bases, leaving 11 bases between the germline ends. Germline CDR1 is SGHNT and CDR2 is YENEEA. The CDR3 runs to 13 residues. The CDR3 reads CASSLRLVGEQFF. The CDR3 DNA reads as TGTGCCAGCAGCTTACGGTTGGTTGGTGAGCAGTTCTTC.

The chain carries TRBV2 and TRBJ2-2; 9 nucleotides line up with TRBD1. The CDR3 covers 16 residues. The J segment lost 5 bases and the V segment lost 7 bases, leaving 11 bases of the junction unmatched. CDR1 and CDR2 (germline): SNHLY, FYNNEI. The chain's CDR3 is CASINTGGGTTGELFF. The CDR3 nucleotides are TGTGCCAGCATTAACACAGGGGGCGGGACAACCGGGGAGCTGTTTTTT.

This clone appeared once. The gene calls are TRBV28 and TRBJ1-2; 8 bases map to TRBD1. J lost 11 bases, V lost 4 bases, and 21 bases had no gene match. CDR3 length: 17 amino acids. CDR1 MDHEN and CDR2 SYDVKM come from the germline V gene. As DNA, the CDR3 is TGTGCCAGCAGTTCGCCCGGGACAGGCAAATTGTCTTGGATATACACCTTC. Protein: CASSSPGTGKLSWIYTF.

The V and J genes are TRBV2 and TRBJ2-7; D remains ambiguous. CDR1 and CDR2 from the germline V gene are SNHLY and FYNNEI. Trimming pared 0 bases from V and 1 base from J, leaving 10 bases between. This CDR3 is 15 amino acids long. CDR3 DNA: TGTGCCAGCAGTGAAGCGCTTGTCAGGTCCTACGAGCAGTACTTC. It translates to CASSEALVRSYEQYF.

The V call is TRBV9, the J call TRBJ1-1; D is ambiguous. V gave up 6 bases and J gave up 7 bases, with 19 bases separating them. The CDR3 covers 14 residues. CDR1 and CDR2 (germline): SGDLS, YYNGEE. CDR3 residues: CASNPAGNGVEAFF. The CDR3 nucleotides read TGTGCCAGCAACCCAGCGGGGAACGGCGTTGAAGCTTTCTTT.

This clone was counted only a few times. The rearrangement links TRBV10-1 to TRBJ2-1; 7 bases map to TRBD2. The CDR3 loop spans 15 amino acids. From germline, CDR1 is WNHNN and CDR2 SYGVQD (reference sequence). V was pared by 3 bases and J by 9 bases, with 11 bases of the junction left unmatched. The CDR3 here is CASSDPGLERAEQFF. CDR3 nucleotide sequence: TGCGCCAGCAGTGACCCCGGACTAGAACGAGCTGAGCAGTTCTTC.

V is TRBV1 and J is TRBJ2-1; TRBD2 is the table's D call and was not checked against the DNA. TRBV1 is a recognized pseudogene. This CDR3 comprises 15 residues. The chain's CDR3 is CTSSTGLAEDNEQFF. CDR3 bases: TGCACCAGCAGCACCGGTCTAGCGGAAGACAATGAGCAGTTCTTC.

The rearrangement links TRBV3-1 (or the pseudogene TRBV3-2) to TRBJ2-5, with 9 nucleotides matching TRBD2. V lost 6 bases, J lost 4 bases, and 9 bases stayed unmatched. The CDR3 covers 15 residues. The germline V gene encodes CDR1 LGHDT and CDR2 YNNKEL (reference sequence). CDR3 amino acids: CASSRSGGIRETQYF. The CDR3 region has the DNA TGTGCCAGCAGTCGAAGCGGGGGGATCAGAGAGACCCAGTACTTC.